These 16 T cell receptor beta chains came from one sample sequenced in a study of cytomegalovirus exposure and HLA in healthy donors. A multiplex PCR was run with 60 Vbeta primers and 13 Jbeta primers. Using immunoSEQ multiplex PCR, the repertoire was profiled, and TCRdb retains in-frame clones only, with some absent. The sample lists roughly 48,000 clones, approximately 70% seen once, with about 3% in the top ten. The source material was PBMCs. These receptors originate from a man aged 18 to 30 in good health and CMV-seronegative.

V and J are TRBV25-1 and TRBJ2-7, with TRBD1 matching 9 bases. CDR1 MGHDK and CDR2 SYGVNS come from the germline V gene. The V and J ends lost 3 bases and 3 bases, in that order; junction bases with no gene match: 6. The CDR3 has 15 amino acids. This CDR3 reads CASSDPGQGVYEQYF. CDR3 DNA: TGTGCCAGCAGTGACCCGGGACAGGGTGTCTACGAGCAGTACTTC.

The chain is built from TRBV6-1 and TRBJ2-5; the match to TRBD1 covers 7 bases. Germline V lookup: CDR1 MNHNS, CDR2 SASEGT. The CDR3 has 16 residues. The V gene end was trimmed by 4 bases and the J gene end by 0 bases; junction bases not matched to a gene: 8. For the CDR3, the DNA is TGTGCCAGCAGTGGAAGTCCGGGACAGTACCAAGAGACCCAGTACTTC. This sequence encodes CASSGSPGQYQETQYF.

The chain carries TRBV5-8 and TRBJ1-3; D may be TRBD1 (6 bases). The CDR3 has 16 amino acids. Germline V gives CDR1 SGHTS, CDR2 YDEGEE. Trimming removed 1 base from V and 4 bases from J, with 15 bases in between. The CDR3 sequence is CASSLPRQVSGNTIYF. The DNA of the CDR3 is TGTGCCAGCAGCTTGCCCCGACAGGTCTCAGGAAACACCATATATTTT.

This clone came up once. The chain couples TRBV11-2 to TRBJ2-2, with 10 bases identical to TRBD1. Germline V CDR1 and CDR2: SGHAT, FQNNGV. This CDR3 contains 14 residues. V trimming: 4 bases; J trimming: 5 bases; junction bases outside the gene matches: 1. The CDR3 sequence: CASSSGQGTGELFF. CDR3 DNA sequence: TGTGCCAGCAGCTCGGGACAGGGGACCGGGGAGCTGTTTTTT. The entire variable domain, with the rest obtained from reference TRBV11-2 and TRBJ2-2, is as follows: EAGVAQSPRYKIIEKRQSVAFWCNPISGHATLYWYQQILGQGPKLLIQFQNNGVVDDSQLPKDRFSAERLKGVDSTLKIQPAKLEDSAVYLCASSSGQGTGELFFGEGSRLTVL.

This chain joins TRBV29-1 and TRBJ2-3; no clear D. Germline CDR1 and CDR2: SQVTM and ANQGSEA. V gave up 5 bases and J gave up 0 bases, with 9 bases separating them. This CDR3 spans 13 amino acids. This CDR3 is CSVRGDSTDTQYF. The DNA of the CDR3 is TGCAGCGTTCGAGGAGATAGCACAGATACGCAGTATTTT.

The chain recombines TRBV10-3 with TRBJ2-5, with TRBD2 identical over 7 bases. V shed 4 bases, J shed 1 base, and the junction held 6 bases outside the gene matches. The CDR3 length is 15 residues. CDR1 and CDR2 (germline): ENHRY, SYGVKD. CDR3 coding DNA: TGTGCCATCAGTGGACCGCCGGGAGGCCAAGAGACCCAGTACTTC. Translating gives CAISGPPGGQETQYF.

This clone has more than one count but fewer than ten. J is TRBJ1-1 and V is TRBV2; 7 positions match TRBD1. The CDR3 extends over 14 amino acids. Germline values: CDR1 SNHLY, CDR2 FYNNEI. J was trimmed by 1 base and V by 4 bases; bases with no gene match: 3. CDR3 sequence: CASSARQGNTEAFF. The CDR3 DNA follows: TGTGCCAGCAGTGCTCGACAGGGGAACACTGAAGCTTTCTTT.

The chain couples TRBV6-5 to TRBJ2-7, with TRBD1 matching over 7 bases. V trimming: 0 bases; J trimming: 0 bases; junction bases outside the gene matches: 5. Germline CDR1 is MNHEY and CDR2 is SVGAGI. The CDR3 consists of 16 residues. This CDR3 is CASSYSRGPLSYEQYF. The CDR3 DNA reads as TGTGCCAGCAGTTACTCGAGGGGGCCGCTCTCCTACGAGCAGTACTTC.

This clone was recorded a few times. This chain links TRBV4-1 with TRBJ2-7, with 10 bases lining up with TRBD1. There are 15 residues in the CDR3. J was trimmed by 3 bases and V by 5 bases; bases with no gene match: 7. Looked up from germline, CDR1 is MGHRA and CDR2 is YSYEKL. This CDR3 reads CASSTGTGELYEQYF. Written as DNA, the CDR3 is TGCGCCAGCAGCACCGGGACAGGGGAACTCTACGAGCAGTACTTC.

This chain uses TRBV18 with TRBJ2-5; 8 bases map to TRBD2. The CDR3 runs to 14 residues. Germline V lookup: CDR1 KGHSH, CDR2 LQKENI. Losses at the gene ends were 3 bases for V and 3 bases for J; bases not matched to a gene: 3. CDR3 sequence (DNA): TGTGCCAGCTCACCCACTAGCGGTGAAGAGACCCAGTACTTC. As protein: CASSPTSGEETQYF.

This chain connects TRBV6-5 to TRBJ2-1; 13 nucleotides line up with TRBD2. V was pared by 6 bases and J by 5 bases, with 4 bases of the junction left unmatched. The CDR3 totals 15 residues. Germline V CDR1 and CDR2: MNHEY, SVGAGI. The CDR3 region has the DNA TGTGCCAGCAGCTCCGGGACTAGCGGGAACAATGAGCAGTTCTTC. Translating it yields CASSSGTSGNNEQFF.

The chain carries TRBV9 and TRBJ2-1; 12 nucleotides agree with TRBD2. J was trimmed by 7 bases and V by 1 base; bases with no gene match: 3. The CDR3 is made up of 15 amino acids. Germline lookup yields CDR1 SGDLS and CDR2 YYNGEE. The CDR3 nucleotides are TGTGCCAGCAGCGTAAGGACTAGCGGGGATAATGAGCAGTTCTTC. It encodes CASSVRTSGDNEQFF.

The CDR3 reads CASSQGTGGSYEQYF. CDR3 nucleotides: TGTGCCAGCAGCCAAGGTACAGGGGGGTCCTACGAGCAGTACTTC. V gene TRBV4-2 combines with J gene TRBJ2-7; 8 bases line up with TRBD1. The germline CDR1 and CDR2 sequences are LGHNA and YNFKEQ. The CDR3 is 15 amino acids. V was clipped by 1 base and J by 1 base; unmatched bases: 3.

The chain recombines TRBV5-1 with TRBJ2-2; perhaps TRBD2 as D (5 bases). The V end lost 0 bases, the J end lost 3 bases, and 6 bases lay between the germline ends. Looked up from germline, CDR1 is SGHRS and CDR2 is YFSETQ. The CDR3 has 14 amino acids. CDR3 in amino acids: CASSLGRDTGELFF. In nucleotides, the CDR3 is TGCGCCAGCAGCTTGGGGCGGGACACCGGGGAGCTGTTTTTT. Drawing the rest from reference TRBV5-1 and TRBJ2-2, the complete variable domain is KAGVTQTPRYLIKTRGQQVTLSCSPISGHRSVSWYQQTPGQGLQFLFEYFSETQRNKGNFPGRFSGRQFSNSRSEMNVSTLELGDSALYLCASSLGRDTGELFFGEGSRLTVL.

The genes are TRBV30 and TRBJ1-2; 8 positions match TRBD1. CDR1 GTSNPN and CDR2 SVGIG come from the germline V gene (reference sequence). The CDR3 is made up of 14 amino acids. The ends lost 4 bases at V and 8 bases at J; junction bases unmatched: 12. The chain's CDR3 is CAWTQDREKEGYTF. In nucleotides, the CDR3 is TGTGCCTGGACCCAGGACAGGGAGAAGGAGGGCTACACCTTC.

The gene calls are TRBV5-1 and TRBJ2-7; 12 positions agree with TRBD2. The CDR3 consists of 17 residues. After removal of 4 bases from V and 5 bases from J, the junction contained 13 bases not matched to a gene. CDR1 is SGHRS and CDR2 is YFSETQ in the germline V gene. The CDR3 here is CASSPGLAGGPGDEQYF. The CDR3 nucleotides are TGCGCCAGCAGCCCTGGGCTAGCGGGAGGGCCGGGCGACGAGCAGTACTTC.